This TCR beta chain is from a study of T-cell reconstitution after alpha-beta-depleted transplantation in children. A library of TCRbeta sequences, prepared with unique molecular identifiers, was generated. TCRdb reprocessed the PCR reads via MiXCR and lists one record per CDR3 protein. The table has around 450,000 distinct CDR3 sequences, around 16% seen once. CDR3 size: 15 residues. V lost 2 bases, J lost 6 bases, and 7 bases stayed unmatched. Germline values: CDR1 LGHNA, CDR2 YNFKEQ. The genes are TRBV4-2 and TRBJ2-1; TRBD1 matches at 7 bases. The material was PBMCs, mostly from graft donor cells, obtained 360 days after TCRalphabeta/CD19-depleted stem cell transplant. This TCR was recovered from a boy younger than two who had a stem cell transplant for Wiskott-Aldrich syndrome, so the T cells may come from the graft donor. DNA of the CDR3: TGTGCCAGCAGCCAACCGGGACAGAATTTCAATGAGCAGTTCTTC. As protein: CASSQPGQNFNEQFF.